The 17 T cell receptor beta chains given below trace back to one sample, sequenced in a study of cytomegalovirus exposure and HLA in healthy donors. The PCR employed 60 Vbeta primers together with 13 Jbeta primers. Clones were sequenced by immunoSEQ multiplex PCR, and TCRdb holds only the in-frame ones, with some missing. The sample has under 150,000 clones, 70% to 80% seen once. Sequenced material: PBMCs. These receptors all come from a human donor in good health.

Written as DNA, the CDR3 is TGTGCCAGCAGCTTATCGGATACGCAGTATTTT. Amino acids: CASSLSDTQYF. V is TRBV11-2 and J is TRBJ2-3; unclear D gene. Germline loops: CDR1 SGHAT, CDR2 FQNNGV. The ends were cut back, 2 bases at V and 6 bases at J, with 3 bases in the middle. The CDR3 contains 11 residues.

This chain uses TRBV28 with TRBJ2-7; 9 positions agree with TRBD1. CDR1 is MDHEN and CDR2 is SYDVKM in the germline V gene. There are 13 residues in the CDR3. V lost 10 bases to trimming and J lost 2 bases; unmatched junction nucleotides: 6. In DNA, the CDR3 is TGTGCCACCCGAACAGGGGGCCCCTACGAGCAGTACTTC. Protein product: CATRTGGPYEQYF.

This clone was seen a few times. The rearrangement joins TRBV15 to TRBJ2-1; no reliable D call. With 5 bases removed from V and 7 bases from J, the gap between germline ends came to 18 bases. The CDR3 runs 15 residues. Germline CDR1 reads LNHNV; CDR2 reads YYDKDF (reference sequence). The CDR3 region is CATSLDGLPGNEQFF. DNA for the CDR3: TGTGCCACCAGCTTAGACGGTCTCCCCGGGAATGAGCAGTTCTTC.

V usage is TRBV4-2 and J usage is TRBJ2-5; TRBD1 is a possible D gene (5 bases). V gave up 0 bases and J gave up 2 bases, with 10 bases separating them. Germline lookup yields CDR1 LGHNA and CDR2 YNFKEQ. This CDR3 is 15 amino acids long. The CDR3 protein is CASSQEGNRQETQYF. CDR3 coding DNA: TGTGCCAGCAGCCAAGAGGGAAACAGGCAAGAGACCCAGTACTTC.

The genes are TRBV2 and TRBJ1-2; D uncertain. Germline lookup yields CDR1 SNHLY and CDR2 FYNNEI. This CDR3 has 13 residues. V shed 4 bases and J shed 4 bases, with 10 bases lying between them. CDR3 DNA: TGTGCCAGCAGTGTTCGCGAGCCCTATGGCTACACCTTC. It codes for CASSVREPYGYTF.

The J gene is TRBJ2-3, the V gene TRBV7-9; possible D gene TRBD2, 5 bases. Germline-derived CDR1 and CDR2 are SEHNR and FQNEAQ (reference sequence). The CDR3 sequence is 17 residues long. The germline V and J ends were trimmed by 1 base and 0 bases, with 14 bases remaining between them. CDR3 sequence (DNA): TGTGCCAGCAGCTTAGGCGAGCTAGCCCCTAGCACAGATACGCAGTATTTT. Translating gives CASSLGELAPSTDTQYF.

The chain employs TRBV6-6 and TRBJ1-1, with D unclear. V was shortened by 8 bases and J by 5 bases, with 15 bases between the two germline ends. CDR1 is MNHNY and CDR2 is SVGAGI in the germline V gene (reference sequence). The CDR3 sequence is 13 residues long. The CDR3 DNA reads as TGTGCCAGCGGAGTGAAGAGAGGTACTGAAGCTTTCTTT. Amino acid sequence: CASGVKRGTEAFF.

The chain carries TRBV15 and TRBJ2-1; 10 bases map to TRBD1. V shed 0 bases, J shed 6 bases, and the junction held 5 bases outside the gene matches. This CDR3 has 16 amino acids. CDR1 is LNHNV and CDR2 is YYDKDF in the germline V gene (reference sequence). CDR3 in amino acids: CATSRDRGTGVNEQFF. DNA for the CDR3: TGTGCCACCAGCAGAGATAGGGGGACAGGGGTCAATGAGCAGTTCTTC.

The chain employs TRBV27 and TRBJ1-1; D is perhaps TRBD1 (5 bases). V shed 3 bases and J shed 5 bases, with 13 bases lying between them. From germline, CDR1 is MNHEY and CDR2 SMNVEV (reference sequence). This CDR3 is 14 amino acids long. This CDR3 reads CASSLGGTLTEAFF. CDR3 in DNA: TGTGCCAGCAGTTTGGGGGGTACGCTAACTGAAGCTTTCTTT.

The rearrangement joins TRBV28 to TRBJ2-7, with 10 bases aligning to TRBD1. Germline V CDR1 and CDR2: MDHEN, SYDVKM. The trim removed 8 bases at V and 6 bases at J, leaving 25 bases unmatched. The CDR3 is made up of 19 amino acids. The CDR3 region is CASRVLRPISGTGVAEQYF. As DNA, the CDR3 is TGTGCCAGCCGGGTCCTCCGGCCCATTTCCGGGACAGGGGTCGCCGAGCAGTACTTC.

The chain is built from TRBV7-9 and TRBJ2-3; TRBD1 is a possible D gene (5 bases). The germline CDR1 and CDR2 sequences are SEHNR and FQNEAQ (reference sequence). V shed 5 bases and J shed 0 bases, with 9 bases lying between them. CDR3 length: 14 amino acids. The CDR3 reads CASSRDSSTDTQYF. The DNA of the CDR3 is TGTGCCAGCAGCAGAGACAGTAGCACAGATACGCAGTATTTT.

The CDR3 here is CASSIKSGKSTDTQYF. The CDR3 coding sequence is TGTGCCAGTAGTATCAAAAGCGGGAAAAGCACAGATACGCAGTATTTT. This chain uses TRBV19 with TRBJ2-3; 7 positions agree with TRBD2. The length of the CDR3 is 16 residues. CDR1 is LNHDA and CDR2 is SQIVND in the germline V gene (reference sequence). V was clipped by 3 bases and J by 0 bases; unmatched bases: 6.

The chain uses TRBV5-8 and TRBJ1-2; 7 positions agree with TRBD1. The length of the CDR3 is 14 residues. The V gene end was trimmed by 5 bases and the J gene end by 7 bases; junction bases not matched to a gene: 11. CDR1 and CDR2 from the germline V gene are SGHTS and YDEGEE. This chain's CDR3 is CASSFTGAWGGYTF. CDR3 DNA sequence: TGTGCCAGCAGTTTTACAGGGGCGTGGGGTGGCTACACCTTC.

The chain recombines TRBV5-1 with TRBJ2-1; 13 nucleotides agree with TRBD2. This CDR3 is built from 14 residues. V lost 5 bases and J lost 7; bases outside the gene matches: 3. Germline V lookup: CDR1 SGHRS, CDR2 YFSETQ. Here the CDR3 DNA reads TGCGCCAGCAGGACTAGCGGGAGGCAGAATGAGCAGTTCTTC. Its protein product is CASRTSGRQNEQFF.

This chain joins TRBV11-3 and TRBJ2-3, with unresolved D. Germline CDR1 reads SGHNT; CDR2 reads YENEEA. The CDR3 extends over 14 amino acids. V gave up 1 base and J gave up 2 bases, with 7 bases separating them. CDR3: CASSLAGPTDTQYF. The DNA for the CDR3 is TGTGCCAGCAGCTTAGCTGGGCCCACAGATACGCAGTATTTT.

The J gene is TRBJ2-7, the V gene TRBV30, with TRBD2 identical over 9 bases. V gave up 4 bases and J gave up 2 bases; unmatched junction bases: 9. There are 15 residues in the CDR3. Germline CDR1 and CDR2: GTSNPN and SVGIG (reference sequence). DNA for the CDR3: TGTGCCTGGAAATTCCCGACTAGCGGAACCTACGAGCAGTACTTC. Protein product: CAWKFPTSGTYEQYF.

This clone was counted a single time. The gene calls are TRBV6-5 and TRBJ2-5, with no clear D. CDR3 length: 11 amino acids. V was trimmed by 8 bases and J by 5 bases, leaving 9 bases between them. In germline, CDR1 is MNHEY, CDR2 SVGAGI. CDR3 bases: TGTGCCAGCGCAACCGGGGAGACCCAGTACTTC. This sequence encodes CASATGETQYF.